This T cell receptor beta chain was identified during a study of T cells in Graves' hyperthyroidism and ophthalmopathy. Broader study findings: Most clonotypes that expanded in the thyroid above 0.001 also showed up in blood.

The CDR3 extends over 16 amino acids. The V gene lost 1 base and the J gene lost 3 bases, with 12 bases spanning the gap. Germline V lookup: CDR1 KGHSH, CDR2 LQKENI. Amplification yielded TCR beta CDR3 regions, with RNA transcripts as the source. RT-PCR in the first round (using the HTBI primer set) targeted the TCR CDR3. MiXCR, run by TCRdb on the multiplex PCR reads, gives a single entry per CDR3 protein. The data contain around 500,000 distinct CDR3 sequences, about 16% of them singletons. This clonotype was seen more than once but under ten times. The antigen is not known. Source material: blood. The chain combines TRBV18 with TRBJ2-2; the D gene is possibly TRBD1 (6 bases). This TCR derives from a woman aged 25 to 45 with Graves' ophthalmopathy. The CDR3 nucleotides are TGTGCCAGCTCACCACGACAGGATTTGTACACCGGGGAGCTGTTTTTT. This translates into CASSPRQDLYTGELFF.